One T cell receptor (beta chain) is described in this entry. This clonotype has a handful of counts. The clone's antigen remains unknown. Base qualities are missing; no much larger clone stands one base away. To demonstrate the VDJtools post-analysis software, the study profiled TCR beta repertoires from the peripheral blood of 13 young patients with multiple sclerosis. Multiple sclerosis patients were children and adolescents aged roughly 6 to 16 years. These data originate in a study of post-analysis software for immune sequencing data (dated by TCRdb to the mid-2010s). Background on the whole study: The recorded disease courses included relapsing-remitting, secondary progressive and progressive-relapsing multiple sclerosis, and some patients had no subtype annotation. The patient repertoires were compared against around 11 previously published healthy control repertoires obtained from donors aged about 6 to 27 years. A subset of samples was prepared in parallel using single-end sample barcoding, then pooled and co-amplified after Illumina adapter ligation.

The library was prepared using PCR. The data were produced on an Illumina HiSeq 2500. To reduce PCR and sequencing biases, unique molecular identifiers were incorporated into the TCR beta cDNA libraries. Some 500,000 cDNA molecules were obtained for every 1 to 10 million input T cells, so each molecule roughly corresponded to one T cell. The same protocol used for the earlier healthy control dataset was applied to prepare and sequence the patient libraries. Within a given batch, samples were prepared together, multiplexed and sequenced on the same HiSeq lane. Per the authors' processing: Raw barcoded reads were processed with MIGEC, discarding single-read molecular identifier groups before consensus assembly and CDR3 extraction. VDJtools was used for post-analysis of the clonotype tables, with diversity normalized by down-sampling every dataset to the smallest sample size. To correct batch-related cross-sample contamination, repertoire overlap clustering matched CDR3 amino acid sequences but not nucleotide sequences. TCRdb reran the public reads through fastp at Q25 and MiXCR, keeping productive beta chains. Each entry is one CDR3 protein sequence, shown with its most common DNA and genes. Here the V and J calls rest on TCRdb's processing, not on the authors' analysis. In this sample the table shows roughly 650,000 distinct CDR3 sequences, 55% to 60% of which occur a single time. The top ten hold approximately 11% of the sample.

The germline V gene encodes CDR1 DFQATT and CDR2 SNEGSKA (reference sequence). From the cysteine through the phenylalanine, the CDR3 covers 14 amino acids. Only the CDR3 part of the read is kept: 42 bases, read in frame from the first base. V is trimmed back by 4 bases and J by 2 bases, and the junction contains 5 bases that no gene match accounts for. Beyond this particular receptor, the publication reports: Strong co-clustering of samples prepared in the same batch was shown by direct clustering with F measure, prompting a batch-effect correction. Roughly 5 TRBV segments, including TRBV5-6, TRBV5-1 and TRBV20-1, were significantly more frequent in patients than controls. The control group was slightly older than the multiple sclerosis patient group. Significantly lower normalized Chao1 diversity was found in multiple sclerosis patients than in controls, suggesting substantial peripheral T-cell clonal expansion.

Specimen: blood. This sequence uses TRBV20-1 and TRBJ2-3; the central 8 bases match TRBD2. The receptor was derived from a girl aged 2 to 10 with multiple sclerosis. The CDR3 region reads CSAIAGTYTDTQYF. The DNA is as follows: TGCAGTGCTATAGCGGGGACTTACACAGATACGCAGTATTTT.